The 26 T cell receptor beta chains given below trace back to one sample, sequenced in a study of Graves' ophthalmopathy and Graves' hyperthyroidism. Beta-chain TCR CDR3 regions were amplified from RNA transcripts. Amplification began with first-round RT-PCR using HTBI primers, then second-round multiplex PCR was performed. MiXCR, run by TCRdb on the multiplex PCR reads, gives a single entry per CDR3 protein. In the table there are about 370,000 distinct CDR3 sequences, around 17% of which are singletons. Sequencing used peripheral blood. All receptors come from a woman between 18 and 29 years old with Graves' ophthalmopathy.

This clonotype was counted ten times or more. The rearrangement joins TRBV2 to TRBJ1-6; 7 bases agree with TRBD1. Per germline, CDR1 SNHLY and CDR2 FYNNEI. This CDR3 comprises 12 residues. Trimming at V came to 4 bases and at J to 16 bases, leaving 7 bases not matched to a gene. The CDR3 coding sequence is TGTGCCAGCAGTGGACAGGGCTACAGGCTCCACTTT. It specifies CASSGQGYRLHF.

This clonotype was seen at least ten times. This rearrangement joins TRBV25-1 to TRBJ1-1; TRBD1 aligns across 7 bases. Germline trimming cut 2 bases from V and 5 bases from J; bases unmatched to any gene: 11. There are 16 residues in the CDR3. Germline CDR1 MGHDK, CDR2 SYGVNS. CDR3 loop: CASSEGLRQGWTEAFF. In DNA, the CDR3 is TGTGCCAGCAGTGAAGGGCTTAGACAGGGTTGGACTGAAGCTTTCTTT.

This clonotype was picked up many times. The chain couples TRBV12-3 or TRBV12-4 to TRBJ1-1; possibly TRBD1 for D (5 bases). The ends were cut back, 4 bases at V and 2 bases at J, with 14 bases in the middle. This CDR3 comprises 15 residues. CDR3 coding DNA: TGTGCCAGCAGTTCCCGCGGGGGAGTTAACACTGAAGCTTTCTTT. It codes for CASSSRGGVNTEAFF.

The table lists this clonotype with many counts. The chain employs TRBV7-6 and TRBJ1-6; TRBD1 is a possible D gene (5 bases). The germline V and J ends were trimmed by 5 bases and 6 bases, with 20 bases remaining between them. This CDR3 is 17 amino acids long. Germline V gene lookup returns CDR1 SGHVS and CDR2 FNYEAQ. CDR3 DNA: TGTGCCAGCAGCCCTTGGGGCACGGGAATCGTTAATTCACCCCTCCACTTT. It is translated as CASSPWGTGIVNSPLHF.

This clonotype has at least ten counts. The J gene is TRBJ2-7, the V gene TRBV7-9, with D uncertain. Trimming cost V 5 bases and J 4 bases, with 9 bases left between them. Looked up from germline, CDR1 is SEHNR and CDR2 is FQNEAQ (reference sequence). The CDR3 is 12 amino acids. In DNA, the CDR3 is TGTGCCAGCAGCCACCATTCTTACGAGCAGTACTTC. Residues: CASSHHSYEQYF.

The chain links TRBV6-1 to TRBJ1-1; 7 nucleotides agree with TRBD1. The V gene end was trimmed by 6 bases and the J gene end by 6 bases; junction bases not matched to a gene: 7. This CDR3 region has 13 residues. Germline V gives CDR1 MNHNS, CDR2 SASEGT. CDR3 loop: CASRRTGVAEAFF. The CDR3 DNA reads TGTGCCAGCAGGCGGACAGGAGTGGCTGAAGCTTTCTTT.

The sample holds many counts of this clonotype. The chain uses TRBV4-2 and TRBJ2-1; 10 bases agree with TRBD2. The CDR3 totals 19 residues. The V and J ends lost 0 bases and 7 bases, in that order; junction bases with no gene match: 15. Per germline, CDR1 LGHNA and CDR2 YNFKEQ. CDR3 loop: CASSQEVLRLAGALNEQFF. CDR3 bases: TGTGCCAGCAGCCAAGAGGTCCTTCGGCTAGCGGGAGCTTTAAATGAGCAGTTCTTC.

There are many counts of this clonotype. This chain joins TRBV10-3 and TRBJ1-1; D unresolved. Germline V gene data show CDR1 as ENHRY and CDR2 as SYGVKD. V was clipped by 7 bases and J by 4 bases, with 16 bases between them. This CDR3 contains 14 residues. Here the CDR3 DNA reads TGTGCCATCACCCGGACCGGCGCCGGCACTGAAGCTTTCTTT. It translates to CAITRTGAGTEAFF.

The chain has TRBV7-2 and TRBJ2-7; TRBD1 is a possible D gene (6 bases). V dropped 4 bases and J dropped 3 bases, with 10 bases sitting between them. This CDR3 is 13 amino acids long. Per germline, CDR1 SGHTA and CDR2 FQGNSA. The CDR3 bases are TGTGCCAGCAGCTGGGGGCAGGTCTACGAGCAGTACTTC. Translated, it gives CASSWGQVYEQYF.

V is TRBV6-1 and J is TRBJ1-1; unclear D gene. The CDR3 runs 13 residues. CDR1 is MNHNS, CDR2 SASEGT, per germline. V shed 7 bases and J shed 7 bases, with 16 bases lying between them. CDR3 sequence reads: CASTPASSGEAFF. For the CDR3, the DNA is TGTGCCAGCACCCCAGCTTCATCGGGTGAAGCTTTCTTT.

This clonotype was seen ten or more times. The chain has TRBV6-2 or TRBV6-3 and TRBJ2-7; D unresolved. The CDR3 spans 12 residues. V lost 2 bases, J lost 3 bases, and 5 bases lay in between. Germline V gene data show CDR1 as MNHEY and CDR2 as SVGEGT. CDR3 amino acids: CASSYRYYEQYF. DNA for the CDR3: TGTGCCAGCAGTTACAGGTACTACGAGCAGTACTTC.

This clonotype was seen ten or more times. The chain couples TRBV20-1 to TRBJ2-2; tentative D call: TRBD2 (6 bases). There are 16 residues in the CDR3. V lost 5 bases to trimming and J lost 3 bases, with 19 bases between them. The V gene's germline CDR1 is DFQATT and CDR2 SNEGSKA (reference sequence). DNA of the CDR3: TGCAGTGCTCGTATACCCCGGGACTGGTACACCGGGGAGCTGTTTTTT. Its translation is CSARIPRDWYTGELFF.

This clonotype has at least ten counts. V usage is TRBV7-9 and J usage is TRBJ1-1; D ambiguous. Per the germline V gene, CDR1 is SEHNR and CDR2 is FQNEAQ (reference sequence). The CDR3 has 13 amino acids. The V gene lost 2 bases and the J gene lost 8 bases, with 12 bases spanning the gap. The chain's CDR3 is CASSLYDCREAFF. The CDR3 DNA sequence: TGTGCCAGCAGCTTATATGATTGCCGAGAAGCTTTCTTT.

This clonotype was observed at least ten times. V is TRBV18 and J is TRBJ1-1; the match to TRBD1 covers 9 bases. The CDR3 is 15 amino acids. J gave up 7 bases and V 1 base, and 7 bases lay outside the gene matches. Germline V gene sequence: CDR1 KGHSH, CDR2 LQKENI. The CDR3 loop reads CASSPLQGAQGEAFF. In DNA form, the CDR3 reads TGTGCCAGCTCACCACTACAGGGGGCTCAGGGTGAAGCTTTCTTT.

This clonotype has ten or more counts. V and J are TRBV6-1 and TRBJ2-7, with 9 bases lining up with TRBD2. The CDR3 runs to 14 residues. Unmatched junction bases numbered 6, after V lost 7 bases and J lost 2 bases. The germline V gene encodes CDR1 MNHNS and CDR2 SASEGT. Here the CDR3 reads CASIGREGTYEQYF. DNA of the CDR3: TGTGCCAGCATTGGGCGGGAGGGAACCTACGAGCAGTACTTC.

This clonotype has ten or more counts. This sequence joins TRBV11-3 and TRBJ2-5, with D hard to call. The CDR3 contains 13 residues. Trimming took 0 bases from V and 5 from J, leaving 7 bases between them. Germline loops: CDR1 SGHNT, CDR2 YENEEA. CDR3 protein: CASSLDYRETQYF. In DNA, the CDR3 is TGTGCCAGCAGCTTAGATTACCGGGAGACCCAGTACTTC.

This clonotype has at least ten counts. This CDR3 is CATRQQGGNQPQHF. In DNA form, the CDR3 reads TGTGCCACCCGCCAACAGGGCGGCAATCAGCCCCAGCATTTT. This sequence joins TRBV15 and TRBJ1-5; TRBD1 might be the D (6 bases). Deletions cut 8 bases from V and 2 bases from J, with 13 bases between. Looked up from germline, CDR1 is LNHNV and CDR2 is YYDKDF (reference sequence). CDR3 length: 14 residues.

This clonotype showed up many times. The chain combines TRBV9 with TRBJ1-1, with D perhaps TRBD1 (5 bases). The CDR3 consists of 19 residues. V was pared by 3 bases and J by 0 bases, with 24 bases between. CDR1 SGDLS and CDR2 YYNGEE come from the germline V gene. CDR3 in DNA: TGTGCCAGCAGCGGGGCCTCTCACCTCGGGACGTTCATGAACACTGAAGCTTTCTTT. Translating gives CASSGASHLGTFMNTEAFF.

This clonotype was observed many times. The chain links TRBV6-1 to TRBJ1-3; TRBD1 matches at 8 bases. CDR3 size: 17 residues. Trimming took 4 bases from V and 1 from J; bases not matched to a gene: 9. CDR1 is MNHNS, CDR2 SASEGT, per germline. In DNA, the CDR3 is TGTGCCAGCAGTGGACGGACAGGGTCGGTTTCTGGAAACACCATATATTTT. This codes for CASSGRTGSVSGNTIYF.

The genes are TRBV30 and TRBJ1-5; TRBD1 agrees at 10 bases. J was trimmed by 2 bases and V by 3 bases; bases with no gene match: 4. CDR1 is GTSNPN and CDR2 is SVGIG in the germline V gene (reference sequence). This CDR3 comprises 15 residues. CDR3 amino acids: CAWSYGTGGNQPQHF. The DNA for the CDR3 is TGTGCCTGGAGCTACGGGACAGGGGGCAATCAGCCCCAGCATTTT. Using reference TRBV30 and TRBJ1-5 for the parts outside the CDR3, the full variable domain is SQTIHQWPATLVQPVGSPLSLECTVEGTSNPNLYWYRQAAGRGLQLLFYSVGIGQISSEVPQNLSASRPQDRQFILSSKKLLLSDSGFYLCAWSYGTGGNQPQHFGDGTRLSIL.

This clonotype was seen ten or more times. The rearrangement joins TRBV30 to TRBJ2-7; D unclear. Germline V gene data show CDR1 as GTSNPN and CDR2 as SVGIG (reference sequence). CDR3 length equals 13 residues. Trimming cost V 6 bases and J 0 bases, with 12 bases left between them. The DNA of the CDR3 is TGTGCCTGCTCAGGAACCAGCTCCTACGAGCAGTACTTC. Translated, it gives CACSGTSSYEQYF.

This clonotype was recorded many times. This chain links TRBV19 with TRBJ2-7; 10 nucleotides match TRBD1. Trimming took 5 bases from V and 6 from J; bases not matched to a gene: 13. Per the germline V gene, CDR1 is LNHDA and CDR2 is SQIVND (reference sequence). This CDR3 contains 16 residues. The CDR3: CASSLHEGTGVSEQYF. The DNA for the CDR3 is TGTGCCAGTAGTCTTCATGAGGGGACAGGGGTCTCCGAGCAGTACTTC.

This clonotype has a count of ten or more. The CDR3 protein is CASSQGVAGNTGELFF. CDR3 nucleotides: TGTGCCAGCAGCCAAGGGGTAGCGGGGAACACCGGGGAGCTGTTTTTT. This rearrangement joins TRBV3-1 to TRBJ2-2; 7 nucleotides line up with TRBD2. Germline trimming cut 1 base from V and 1 base from J; bases unmatched to any gene: 3. Germline lookup yields CDR1 LGHDT and CDR2 YNNKEL (reference sequence). The CDR3 covers 16 residues.

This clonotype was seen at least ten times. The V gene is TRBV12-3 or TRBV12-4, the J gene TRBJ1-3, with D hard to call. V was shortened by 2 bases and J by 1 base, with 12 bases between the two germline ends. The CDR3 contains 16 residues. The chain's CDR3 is CASSLRGGESGNTIYF. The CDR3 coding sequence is TGTGCCAGCAGTTTACGGGGTGGGGAGTCTGGAAACACCATATATTTT.

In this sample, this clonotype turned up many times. CDR3 nucleotide sequence: TGTGCCAGCGAACCCGAGGACCACAGTAGTGCCCAGTACTTC. It specifies CASEPEDHSSAQYF. The chain carries TRBV2 and TRBJ2-5, with no clear D. V was clipped by 8 bases and J by 9 bases, with 22 bases between them. The CDR3 extends over 14 amino acids. Per germline, CDR1 SNHLY and CDR2 FYNNEI.

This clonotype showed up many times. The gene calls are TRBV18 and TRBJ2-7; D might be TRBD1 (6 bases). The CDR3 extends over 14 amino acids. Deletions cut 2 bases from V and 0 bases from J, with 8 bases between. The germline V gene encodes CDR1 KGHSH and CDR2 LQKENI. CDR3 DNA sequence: TGTGCCAGCTCACCAGTGGACAGCTCCTACGAGCAGTACTTC. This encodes CASSPVDSSYEQYF. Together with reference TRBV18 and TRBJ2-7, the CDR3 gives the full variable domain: NAGVMQNPRHLVRRRGQEARLRCSPMKGHSHVYWYRQLPEEGLKFMVYLQKENIIDESGMPKERFSAEFPKEGPSILRIQQVVRGDSAAYFCASSPVDSSYEQYFGPGTRLTVT.